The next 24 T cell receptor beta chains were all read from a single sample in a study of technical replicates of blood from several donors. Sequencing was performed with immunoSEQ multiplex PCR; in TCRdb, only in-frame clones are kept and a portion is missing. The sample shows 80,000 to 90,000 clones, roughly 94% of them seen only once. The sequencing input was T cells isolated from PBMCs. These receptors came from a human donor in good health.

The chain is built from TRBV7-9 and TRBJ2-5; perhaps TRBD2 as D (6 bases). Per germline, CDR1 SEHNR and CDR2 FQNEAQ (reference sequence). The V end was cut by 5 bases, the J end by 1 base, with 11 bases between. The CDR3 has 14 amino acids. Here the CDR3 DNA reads TGTGCCAGCAGCCGAACTAGCACCCAAGAGACCCAGTACTTC. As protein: CASSRTSTQETQYF.

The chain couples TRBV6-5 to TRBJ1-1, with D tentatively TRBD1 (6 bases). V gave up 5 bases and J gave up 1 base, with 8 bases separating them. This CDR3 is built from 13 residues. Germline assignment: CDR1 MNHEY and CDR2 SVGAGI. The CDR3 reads CASSKGQNTEAFF. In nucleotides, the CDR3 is TGTGCCAGCAGTAAGGGACAGAACACTGAAGCTTTCTTT.

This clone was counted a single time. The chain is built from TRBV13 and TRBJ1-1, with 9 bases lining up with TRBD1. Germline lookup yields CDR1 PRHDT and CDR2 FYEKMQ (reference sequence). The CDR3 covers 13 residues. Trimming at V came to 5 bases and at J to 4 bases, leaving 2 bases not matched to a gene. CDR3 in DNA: TGTGCCAGCAGCACGGACAGGGGCACTGAAGCTTTCTTT. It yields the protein CASSTDRGTEAFF.

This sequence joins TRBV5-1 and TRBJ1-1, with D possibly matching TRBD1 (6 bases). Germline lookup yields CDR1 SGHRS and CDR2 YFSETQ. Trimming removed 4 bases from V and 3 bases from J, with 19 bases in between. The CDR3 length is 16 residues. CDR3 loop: CASSRKQQTGDTEAFF. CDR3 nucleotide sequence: TGCGCCAGCAGCCGCAAGCAACAGACAGGAGACACTGAAGCTTTCTTT.

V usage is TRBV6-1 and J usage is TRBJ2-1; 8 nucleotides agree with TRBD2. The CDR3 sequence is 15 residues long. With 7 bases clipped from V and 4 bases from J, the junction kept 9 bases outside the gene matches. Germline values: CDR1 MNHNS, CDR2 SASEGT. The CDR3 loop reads CASITGTSPYNEQFF. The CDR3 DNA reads TGTGCCAGCATCACCGGGACTAGTCCTTACAATGAGCAGTTCTTC.

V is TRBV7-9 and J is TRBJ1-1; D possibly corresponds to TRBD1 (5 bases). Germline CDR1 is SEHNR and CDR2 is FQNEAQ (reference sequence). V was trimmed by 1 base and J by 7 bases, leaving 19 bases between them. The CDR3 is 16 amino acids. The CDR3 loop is CASSLGARRALYEAFF. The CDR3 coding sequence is TGTGCCAGCAGCTTAGGTGCTCGCAGGGCATTGTATGAAGCTTTCTTT.

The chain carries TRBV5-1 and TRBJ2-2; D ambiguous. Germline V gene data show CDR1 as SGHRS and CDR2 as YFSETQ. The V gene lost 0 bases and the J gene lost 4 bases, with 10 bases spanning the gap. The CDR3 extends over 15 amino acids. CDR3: CASSLVEAATGELFF. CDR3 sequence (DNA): TGCGCCAGCAGCTTGGTAGAGGCTGCCACCGGGGAGCTGTTTTTT.

CDR3 amino acids: CASSRDILDMNTEAFF. DNA for the CDR3: TGTGCCAGCAGCCGGGACATTTTAGACATGAACACTGAAGCTTTCTTT. This chain links TRBV5-4 with TRBJ1-1, with D possibly being TRBD1 (6 bases). In germline, CDR1 is SGHNT, CDR2 YYREEE (reference sequence). Trimming removed 4 bases from V and 0 bases from J, with 16 bases in between. The CDR3 has 16 amino acids.

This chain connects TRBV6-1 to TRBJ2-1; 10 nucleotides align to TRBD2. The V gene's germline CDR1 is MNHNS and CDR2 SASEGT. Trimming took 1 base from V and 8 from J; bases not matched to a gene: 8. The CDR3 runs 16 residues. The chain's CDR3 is CASSEGSSGGADEQFF. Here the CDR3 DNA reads TGTGCCAGCAGTGAAGGCTCCAGCGGGGGGGCGGATGAGCAGTTCTTC.

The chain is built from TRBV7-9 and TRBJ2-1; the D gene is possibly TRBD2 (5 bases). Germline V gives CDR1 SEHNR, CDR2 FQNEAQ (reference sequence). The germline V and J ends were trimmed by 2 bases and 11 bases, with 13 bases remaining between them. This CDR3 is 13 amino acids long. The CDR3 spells CASSLPLKRQQFF. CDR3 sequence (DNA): TGTGCCAGCAGCTTACCGCTCAAGCGGCAGCAGTTCTTC.

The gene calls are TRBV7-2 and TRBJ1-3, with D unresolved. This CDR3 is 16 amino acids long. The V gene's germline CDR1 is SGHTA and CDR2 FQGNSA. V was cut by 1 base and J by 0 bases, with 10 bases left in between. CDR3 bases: TGTGCCAGCAGCTTAGTATCCCCTTACTCTGGAAACACCATATATTTT. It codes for CASSLVSPYSGNTIYF.

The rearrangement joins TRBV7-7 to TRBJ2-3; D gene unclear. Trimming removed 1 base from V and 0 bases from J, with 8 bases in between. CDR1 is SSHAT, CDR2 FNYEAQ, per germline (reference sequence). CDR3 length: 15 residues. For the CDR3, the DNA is TGTGCCAGCAGCTTAGGACTTGCTAGCACAGATACGCAGTATTTT. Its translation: CASSLGLASTDTQYF.

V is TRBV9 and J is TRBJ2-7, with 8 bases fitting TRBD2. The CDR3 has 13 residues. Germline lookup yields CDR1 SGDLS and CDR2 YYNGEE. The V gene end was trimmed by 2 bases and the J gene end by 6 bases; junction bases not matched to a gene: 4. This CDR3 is CASSVGLAFEQYF. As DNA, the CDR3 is TGTGCCAGCAGCGTCGGACTAGCTTTCGAGCAGTACTTC. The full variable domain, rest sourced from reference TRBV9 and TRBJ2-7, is DSGVTQTPKHLITATGQRVTLRCSPRSGDLSVYWYQQSLDQGLQFLIQYYNGEERAKGNILERFSAQQFPDLHSELNLSSLELGDSALYFCASSVGLAFEQYFGPGTRLTVT.

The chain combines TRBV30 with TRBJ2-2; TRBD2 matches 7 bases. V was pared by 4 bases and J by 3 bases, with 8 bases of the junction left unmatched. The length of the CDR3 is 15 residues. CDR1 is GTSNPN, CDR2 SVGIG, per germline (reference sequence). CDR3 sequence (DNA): TGTGCCTGGAACAAAGGGACTACATACACCGGGGAGCTGTTTTTT. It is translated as CAWNKGTTYTGELFF.

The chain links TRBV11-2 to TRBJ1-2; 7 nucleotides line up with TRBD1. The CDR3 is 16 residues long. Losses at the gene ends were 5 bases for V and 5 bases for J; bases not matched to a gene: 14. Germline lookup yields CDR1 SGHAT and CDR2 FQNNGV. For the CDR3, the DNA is TGTGCCAGCAGCCGCTTAACAGGGGCGAAATGGTATGGCTACACCTTC. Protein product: CASSRLTGAKWYGYTF.

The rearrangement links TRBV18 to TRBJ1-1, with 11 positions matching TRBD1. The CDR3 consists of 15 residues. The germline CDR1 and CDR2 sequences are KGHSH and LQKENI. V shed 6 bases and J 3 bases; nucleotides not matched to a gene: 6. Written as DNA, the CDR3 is TGTGCCAGCTCTGCCTGGGGACAGGGGGACACTGAAGCTTTCTTT. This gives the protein CASSAWGQGDTEAFF.

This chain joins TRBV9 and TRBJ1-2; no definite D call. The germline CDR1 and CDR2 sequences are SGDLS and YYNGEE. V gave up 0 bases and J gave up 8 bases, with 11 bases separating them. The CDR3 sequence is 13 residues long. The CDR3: CASSVAAAAGYTF. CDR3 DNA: TGTGCCAGCAGCGTAGCTGCCGCCGCGGGCTACACCTTC. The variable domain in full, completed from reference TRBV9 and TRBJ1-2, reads DSGVTQTPKHLITATGQRVTLRCSPRSGDLSVYWYQQSLDQGLQFLIQYYNGEERAKGNILERFSAQQFPDLHSELNLSSLELGDSALYFCASSVAAAAGYTFGSGTRLTVV.

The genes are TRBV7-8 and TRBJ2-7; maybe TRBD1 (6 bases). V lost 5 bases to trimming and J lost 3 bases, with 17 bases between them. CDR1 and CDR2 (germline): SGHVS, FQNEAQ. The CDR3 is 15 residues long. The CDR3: CASSLRTTGNYEQYF. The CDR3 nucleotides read TGTGCCAGCAGCCTGAGGACGACAGGAAACTACGAGCAGTACTTC.

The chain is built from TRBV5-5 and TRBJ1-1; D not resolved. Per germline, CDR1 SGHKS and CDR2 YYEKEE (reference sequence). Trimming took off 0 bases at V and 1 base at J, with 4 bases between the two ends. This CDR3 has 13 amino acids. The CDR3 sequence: CASSLEQNTEAFF. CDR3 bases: TGTGCCAGCAGCTTGGAGCAGAACACTGAAGCTTTCTTT.

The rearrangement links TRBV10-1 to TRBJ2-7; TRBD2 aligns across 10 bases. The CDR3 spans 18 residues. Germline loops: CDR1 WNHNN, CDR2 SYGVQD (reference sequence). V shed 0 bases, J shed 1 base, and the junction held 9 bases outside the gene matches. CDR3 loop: CASSESGRVAGGSYEQYF. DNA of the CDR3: TGCGCCAGCAGTGAGTCGGGGAGAGTAGCGGGAGGATCCTACGAGCAGTACTTC.

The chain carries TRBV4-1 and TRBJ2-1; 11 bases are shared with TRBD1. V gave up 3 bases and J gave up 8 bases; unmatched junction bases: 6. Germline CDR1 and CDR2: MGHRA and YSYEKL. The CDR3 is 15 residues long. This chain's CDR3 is CASSHGQGARYEQFF. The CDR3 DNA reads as TGCGCCAGCAGCCACGGACAGGGGGCTAGGTATGAGCAGTTCTTC.

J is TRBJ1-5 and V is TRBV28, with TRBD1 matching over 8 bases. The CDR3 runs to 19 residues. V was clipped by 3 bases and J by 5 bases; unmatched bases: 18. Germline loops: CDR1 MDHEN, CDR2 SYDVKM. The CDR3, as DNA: TGTGCCAGCAGTTTTCTAGGGACAGGCCCTGAAAGCTCTGATCAGCCCCAGCATTTT. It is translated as CASSFLGTGPESSDQPQHF.

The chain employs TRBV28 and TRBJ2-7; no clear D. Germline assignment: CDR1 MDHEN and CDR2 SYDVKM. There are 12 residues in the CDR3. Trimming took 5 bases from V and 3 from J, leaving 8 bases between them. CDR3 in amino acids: CASSTTHYEQYF. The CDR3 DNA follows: TGTGCCAGCAGTACGACACACTACGAGCAGTACTTC.

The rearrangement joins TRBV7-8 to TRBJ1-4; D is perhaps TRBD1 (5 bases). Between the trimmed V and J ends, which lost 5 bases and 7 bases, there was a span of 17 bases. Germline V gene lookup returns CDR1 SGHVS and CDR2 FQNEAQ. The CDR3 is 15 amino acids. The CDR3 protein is CASSPTGTRSEKLFF. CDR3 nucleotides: TGTGCCAGCAGCCCCACAGGTACCAGAAGTGAAAAACTGTTTTTT.